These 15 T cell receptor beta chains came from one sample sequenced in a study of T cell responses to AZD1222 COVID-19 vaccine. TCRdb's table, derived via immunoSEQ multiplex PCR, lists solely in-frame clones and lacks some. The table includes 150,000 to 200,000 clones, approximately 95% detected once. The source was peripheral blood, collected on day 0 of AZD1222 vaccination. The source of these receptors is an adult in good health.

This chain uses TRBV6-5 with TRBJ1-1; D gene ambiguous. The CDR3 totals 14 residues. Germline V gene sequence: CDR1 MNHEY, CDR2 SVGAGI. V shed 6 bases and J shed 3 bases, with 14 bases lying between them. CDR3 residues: CASRLLNRDTEAFF. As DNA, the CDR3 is TGTGCCAGCAGACTCTTGAACAGAGACACTGAAGCTTTCTTT.

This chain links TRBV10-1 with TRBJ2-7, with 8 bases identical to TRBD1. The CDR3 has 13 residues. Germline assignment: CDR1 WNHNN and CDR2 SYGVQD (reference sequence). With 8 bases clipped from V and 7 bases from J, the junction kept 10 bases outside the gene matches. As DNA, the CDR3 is TGCGCCAGCGCCGGACAGGGCTCTCGAGAGCAGTACTTC. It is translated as CASAGQGSREQYF.

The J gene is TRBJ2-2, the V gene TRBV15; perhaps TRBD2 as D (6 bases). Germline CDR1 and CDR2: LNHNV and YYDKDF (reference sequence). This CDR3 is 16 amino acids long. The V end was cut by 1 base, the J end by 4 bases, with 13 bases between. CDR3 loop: CATSRVGGTSTGELFF. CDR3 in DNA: TGTGCCACCAGCAGAGTCGGGGGAACGAGCACCGGGGAGCTGTTTTTT. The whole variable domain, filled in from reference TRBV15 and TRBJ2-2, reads DAMVIQNPRYQVTQFGKPVTLSCSQTLNHNVMYWYQQKSSQAPKLLFHYYDKDFNNEADTPDNFQSRRPNTSFCFLDIRSPGLGDTAMYLCATSRVGGTSTGELFFGEGSRLTVL.

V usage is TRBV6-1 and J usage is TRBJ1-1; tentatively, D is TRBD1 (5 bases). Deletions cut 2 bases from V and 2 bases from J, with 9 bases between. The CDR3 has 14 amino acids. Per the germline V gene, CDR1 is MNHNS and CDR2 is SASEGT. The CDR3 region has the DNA TGTGCCAGCAGTGAATTTCGGACAAACACTGAAGCTTTCTTT. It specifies CASSEFRTNTEAFF.

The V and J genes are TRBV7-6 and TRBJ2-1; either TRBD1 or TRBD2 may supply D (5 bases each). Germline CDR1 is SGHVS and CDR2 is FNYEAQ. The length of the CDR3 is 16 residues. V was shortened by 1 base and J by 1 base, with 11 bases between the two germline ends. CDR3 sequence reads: CASSLVSRGSYNEQFF. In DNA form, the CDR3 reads TGTGCCAGCAGCTTAGTCTCGAGGGGATCCTACAATGAGCAGTTCTTC.

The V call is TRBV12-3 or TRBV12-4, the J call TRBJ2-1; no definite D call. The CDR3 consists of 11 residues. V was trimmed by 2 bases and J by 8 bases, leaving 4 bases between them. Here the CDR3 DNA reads TGTGCCAGCAGTTTATCCGATGAGCAGTTCTTC. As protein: CASSLSDEQFF.

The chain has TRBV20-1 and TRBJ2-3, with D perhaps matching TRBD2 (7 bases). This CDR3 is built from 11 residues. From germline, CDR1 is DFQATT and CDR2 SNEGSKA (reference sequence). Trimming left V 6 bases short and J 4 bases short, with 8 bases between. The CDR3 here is CSAGGPDTQYF. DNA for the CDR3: TGCAGTGCGGGGGGGCCAGATACGCAGTATTTT.

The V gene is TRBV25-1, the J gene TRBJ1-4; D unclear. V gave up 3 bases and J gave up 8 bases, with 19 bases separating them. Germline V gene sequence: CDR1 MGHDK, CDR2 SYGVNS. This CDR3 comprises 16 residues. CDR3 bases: TGTGCCAGCAGTGACCTCCGACCCCGGTTGGGGGAAAAACTGTTTTTT. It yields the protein CASSDLRPRLGEKLFF. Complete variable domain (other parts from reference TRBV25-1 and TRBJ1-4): EADIYQTPRYLVIGTGKKITLECSQTMGHDKMYWYQQDPGMELHLIHYSYGVNSTEKGDLSSESTVSRIRTEHFPLTLESARPSHTSQYLCASSDLRPRLGEKLFFGSGTQLSVL.

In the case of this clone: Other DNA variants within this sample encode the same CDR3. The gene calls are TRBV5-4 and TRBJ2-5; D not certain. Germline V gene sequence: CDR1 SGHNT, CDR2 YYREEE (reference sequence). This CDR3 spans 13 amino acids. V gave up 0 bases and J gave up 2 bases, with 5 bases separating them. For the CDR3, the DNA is TGTGCCAGCAGCTTGGGGCAGCAAGAGACCCAGTACTTC. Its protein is CASSLGQQETQYF.

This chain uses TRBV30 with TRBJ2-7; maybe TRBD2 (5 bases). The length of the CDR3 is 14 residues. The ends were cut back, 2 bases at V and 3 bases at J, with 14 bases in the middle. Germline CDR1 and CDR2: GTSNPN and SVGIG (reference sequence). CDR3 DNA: TGTGCCTGGAGTCCGGGATACTCCCTCTACGAGCAGTACTTC. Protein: CAWSPGYSLYEQYF.

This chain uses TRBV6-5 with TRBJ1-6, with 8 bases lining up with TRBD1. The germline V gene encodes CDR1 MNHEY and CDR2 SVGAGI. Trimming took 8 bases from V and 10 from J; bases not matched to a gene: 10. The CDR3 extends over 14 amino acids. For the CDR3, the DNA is TGTGCCAGCCACAGGGGGGCAGGGGACTCACCCCTCCACTTT. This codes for CASHRGAGDSPLHF.

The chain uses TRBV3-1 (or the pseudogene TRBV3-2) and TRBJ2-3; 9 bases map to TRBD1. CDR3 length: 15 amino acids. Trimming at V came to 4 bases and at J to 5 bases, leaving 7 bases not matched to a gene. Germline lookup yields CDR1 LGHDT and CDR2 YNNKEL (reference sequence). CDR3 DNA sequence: TGTGCCAGCAGCCCGGACAGGGGCCCAGGAGATACGCAGTATTTT. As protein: CASSPDRGPGDTQYF.

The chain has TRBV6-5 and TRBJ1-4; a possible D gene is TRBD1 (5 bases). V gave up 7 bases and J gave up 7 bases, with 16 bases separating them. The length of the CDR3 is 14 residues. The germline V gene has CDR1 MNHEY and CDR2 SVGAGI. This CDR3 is CASTPGTWGEKLFF. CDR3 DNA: TGTGCCAGCACCCCCGGGACGTGGGGTGAAAAACTGTTTTTT.

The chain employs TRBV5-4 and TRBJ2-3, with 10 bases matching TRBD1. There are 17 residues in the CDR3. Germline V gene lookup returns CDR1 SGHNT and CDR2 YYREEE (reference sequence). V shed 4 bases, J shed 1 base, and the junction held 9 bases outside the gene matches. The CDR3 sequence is CASSTRMTGGGTDTQYF. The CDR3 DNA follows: TGTGCCAGCAGCACCCGGATGACAGGGGGCGGCACAGATACGCAGTATTTT.

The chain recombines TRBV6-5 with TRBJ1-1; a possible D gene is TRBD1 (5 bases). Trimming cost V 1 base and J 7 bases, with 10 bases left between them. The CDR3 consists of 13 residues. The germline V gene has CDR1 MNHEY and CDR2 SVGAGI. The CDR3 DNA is TGTGCCAGCAGTTACTTGCAGGGACTTGAAGCTTTCTTT. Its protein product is CASSYLQGLEAFF.